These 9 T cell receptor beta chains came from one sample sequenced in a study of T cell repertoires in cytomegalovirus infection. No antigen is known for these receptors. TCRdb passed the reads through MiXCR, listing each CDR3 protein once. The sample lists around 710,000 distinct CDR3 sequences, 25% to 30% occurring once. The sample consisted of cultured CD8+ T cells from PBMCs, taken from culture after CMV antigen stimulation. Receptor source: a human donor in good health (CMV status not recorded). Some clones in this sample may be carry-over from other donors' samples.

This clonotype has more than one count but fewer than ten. In DNA form, the CDR3 reads TGTGCCAGCAGCTTATGGACTAGCACAGATACGCAGTATTTT. Translated: CASSLWTSTDTQYF. This sequence joins TRBV7-6 and TRBJ2-3; D might be TRBD2 (5 bases). From germline, CDR1 is SGHVS and CDR2 FNYEAQ. This CDR3 comprises 14 residues. The V end lost 2 bases, the J end lost 0 bases, and 6 bases lay between the germline ends.

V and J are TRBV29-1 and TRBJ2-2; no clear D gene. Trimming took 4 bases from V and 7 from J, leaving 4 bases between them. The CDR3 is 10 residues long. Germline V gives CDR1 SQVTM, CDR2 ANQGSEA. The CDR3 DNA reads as TGCAGCGTTGTATACGGGGAGCTGTTTTTT. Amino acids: CSVVYGELFF.

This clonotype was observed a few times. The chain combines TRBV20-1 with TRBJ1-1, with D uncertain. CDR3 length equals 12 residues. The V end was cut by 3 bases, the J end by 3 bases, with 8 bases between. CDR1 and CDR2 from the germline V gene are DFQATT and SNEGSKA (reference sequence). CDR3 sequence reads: CSARRKHTEAFF. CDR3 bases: TGCAGTGCTAGGAGGAAACACACTGAAGCTTTCTTT.

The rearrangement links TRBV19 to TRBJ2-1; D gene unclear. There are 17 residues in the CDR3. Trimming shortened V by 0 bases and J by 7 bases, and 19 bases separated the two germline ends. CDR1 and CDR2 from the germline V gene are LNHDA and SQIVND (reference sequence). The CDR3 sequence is CASSIDPAGLSRNEQFF. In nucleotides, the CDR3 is TGTGCCAGTAGTATAGACCCGGCAGGCCTCTCGCGGAATGAGCAGTTCTTC.

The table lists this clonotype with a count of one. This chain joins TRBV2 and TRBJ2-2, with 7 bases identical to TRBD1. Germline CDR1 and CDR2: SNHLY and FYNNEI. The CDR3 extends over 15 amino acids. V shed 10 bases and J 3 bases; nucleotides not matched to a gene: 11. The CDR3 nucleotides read TGTGCCACTACGACGGGCACAGGGGACACCGGGGAGCTGTTTTTT. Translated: CATTTGTGDTGELFF.

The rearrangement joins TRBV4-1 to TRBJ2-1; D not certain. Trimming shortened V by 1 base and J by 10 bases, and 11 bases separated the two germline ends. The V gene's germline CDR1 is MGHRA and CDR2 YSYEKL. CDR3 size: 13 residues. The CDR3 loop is CASSQGIGAEQFF. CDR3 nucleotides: TGCGCCAGCAGCCAAGGAATAGGAGCGGAGCAGTTCTTC.

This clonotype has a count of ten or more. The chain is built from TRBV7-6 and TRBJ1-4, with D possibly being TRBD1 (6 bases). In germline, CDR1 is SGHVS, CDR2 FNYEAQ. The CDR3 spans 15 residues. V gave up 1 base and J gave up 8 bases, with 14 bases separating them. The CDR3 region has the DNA TGTGCCAGCAGCTTAGGGGGGCCCTTGGGAGAAAAACTGTTTTTT. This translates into CASSLGGPLGEKLFF.

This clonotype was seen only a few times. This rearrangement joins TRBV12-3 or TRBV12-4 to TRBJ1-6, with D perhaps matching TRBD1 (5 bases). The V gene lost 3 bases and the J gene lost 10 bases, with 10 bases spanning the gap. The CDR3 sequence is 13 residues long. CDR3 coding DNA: TGTGCCAGCAGTTTTGGGGGGGAATCACCCCTCCACTTT. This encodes CASSFGGESPLHF.

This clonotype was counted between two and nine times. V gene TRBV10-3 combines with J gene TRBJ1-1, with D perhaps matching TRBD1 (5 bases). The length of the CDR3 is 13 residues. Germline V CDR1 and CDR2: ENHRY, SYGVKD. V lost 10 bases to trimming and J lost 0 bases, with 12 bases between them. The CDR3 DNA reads TGTGCCACTCAGGGCGACATGAACACTGAAGCTTTCTTT. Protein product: CATQGDMNTEAFF.